This TCR beta chain was identified during a study of immune evolution from preneoplasia to lung adenocarcinoma. Study-level background: HLA loss of heterozygosity: over 5.5% AIS, 15% MIA, about 30% ADC, none AAH. Findings and limits, study-wide: From normal lung to invasive adenocarcinoma, top clone frequencies appeared to decrease.

TCRdb's copy holds only in-frame clones and misses some; the assay was immunoSEQ multiplex PCR. Of about 8,100 clones listed, roughly 84% are singletons. On this clone itself: The target antigen is unknown.

After pathologic assessment, macro-dissection selected premalignant or tumor cells for extraction. This CDR3 comprises 15 residues. Germline CDR1 reads WNHNN; CDR2 reads SYGVQD (reference sequence). The ends lost 5 bases at V and 6 bases at J; junction bases unmatched: 12. The sequenced sample consisted of FFPE minimally invasive lung adenocarcinoma tissue. The J gene is TRBJ1-2, the V gene TRBV10-1; 7 bases are a match to TRBD1. The clonotype comes from a person aged 65-85 years with lung adenocarcinoma. The CDR3 loop is CASSPTQGGFDGYTF. The CDR3, as DNA: TGCGCCAGCAGTCCCACTCAGGGGGGGTTCGATGGCTACACCTTC.